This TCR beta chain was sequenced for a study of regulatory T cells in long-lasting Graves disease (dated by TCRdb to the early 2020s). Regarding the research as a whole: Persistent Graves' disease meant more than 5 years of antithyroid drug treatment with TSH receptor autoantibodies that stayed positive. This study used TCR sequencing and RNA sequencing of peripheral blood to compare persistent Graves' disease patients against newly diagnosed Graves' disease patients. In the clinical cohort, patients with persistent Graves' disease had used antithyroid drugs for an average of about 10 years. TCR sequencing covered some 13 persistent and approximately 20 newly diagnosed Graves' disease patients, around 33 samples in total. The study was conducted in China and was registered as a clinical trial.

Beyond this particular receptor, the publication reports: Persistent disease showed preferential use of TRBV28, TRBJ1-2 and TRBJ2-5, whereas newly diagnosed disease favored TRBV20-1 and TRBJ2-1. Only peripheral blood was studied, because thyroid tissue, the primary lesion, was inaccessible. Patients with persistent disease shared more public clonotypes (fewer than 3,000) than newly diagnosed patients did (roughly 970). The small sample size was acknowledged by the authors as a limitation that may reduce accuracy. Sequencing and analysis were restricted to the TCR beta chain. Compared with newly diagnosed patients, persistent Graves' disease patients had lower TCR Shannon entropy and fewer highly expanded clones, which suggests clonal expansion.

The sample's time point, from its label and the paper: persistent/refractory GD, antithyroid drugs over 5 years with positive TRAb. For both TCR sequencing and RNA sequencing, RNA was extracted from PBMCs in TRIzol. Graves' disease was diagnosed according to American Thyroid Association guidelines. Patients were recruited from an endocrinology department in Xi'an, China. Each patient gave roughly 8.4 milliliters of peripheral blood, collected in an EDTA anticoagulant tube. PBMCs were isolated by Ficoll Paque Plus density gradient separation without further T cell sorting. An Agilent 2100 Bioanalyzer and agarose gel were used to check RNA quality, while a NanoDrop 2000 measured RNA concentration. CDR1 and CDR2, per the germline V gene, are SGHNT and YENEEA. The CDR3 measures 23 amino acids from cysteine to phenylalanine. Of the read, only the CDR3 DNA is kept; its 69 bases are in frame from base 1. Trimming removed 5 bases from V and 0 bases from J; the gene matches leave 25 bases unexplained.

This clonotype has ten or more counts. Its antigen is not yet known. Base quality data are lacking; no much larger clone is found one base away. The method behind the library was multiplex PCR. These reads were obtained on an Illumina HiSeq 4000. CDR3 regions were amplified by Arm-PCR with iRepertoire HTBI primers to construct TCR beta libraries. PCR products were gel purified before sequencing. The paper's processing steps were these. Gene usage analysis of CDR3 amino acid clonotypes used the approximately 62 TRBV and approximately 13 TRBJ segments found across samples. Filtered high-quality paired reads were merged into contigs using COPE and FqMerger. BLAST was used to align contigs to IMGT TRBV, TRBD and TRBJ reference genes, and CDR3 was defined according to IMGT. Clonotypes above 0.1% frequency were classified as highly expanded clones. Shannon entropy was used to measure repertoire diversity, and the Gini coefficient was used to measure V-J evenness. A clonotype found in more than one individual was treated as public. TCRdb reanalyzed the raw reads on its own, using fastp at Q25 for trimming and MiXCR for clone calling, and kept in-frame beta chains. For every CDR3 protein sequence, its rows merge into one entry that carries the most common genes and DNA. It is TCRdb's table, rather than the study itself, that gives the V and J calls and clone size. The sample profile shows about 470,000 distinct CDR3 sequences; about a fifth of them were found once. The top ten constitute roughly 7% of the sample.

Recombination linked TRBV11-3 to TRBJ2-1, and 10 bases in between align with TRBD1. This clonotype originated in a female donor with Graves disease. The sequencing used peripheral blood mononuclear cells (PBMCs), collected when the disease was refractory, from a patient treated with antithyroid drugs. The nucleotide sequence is TGTGCCAGCAGCGAGGGCGGGACAGGGGCATTGGGCCCCCCGGTCAGCTCCTACAATGAGCAGTTCTTC. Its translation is CASSEGGTGALGPPVSSYNEQFF.